This is a list of T cell receptor beta chains from one sample in a study of cytomegalovirus exposure and HLA in healthy donors. Data came from immunoSEQ multiplex PCR; TCRdb stores just in-frame clones and leaves some out. This table has about 260,000 clones, about 92% appearing once. The sequenced sample was PBMCs. Receptors originate from a woman in her twenties or thirties in good health and CMV-seronegative. Each CDR3 is given with its conserved first and last residue. A D gene is named only where the DNA matches it firmly. Clone size is given for some rows only: seen once, a few or many times, or a class if the clone is expanded.

V gene	clone size	J gene	D gene	CDR3 protein	CDR3 DNA
TRBV20-1	few	TRBJ1-1	NA	CSAIRGTEAFF	TGCAGTGCTATTCGGGGCACTGAAGCTTTCTTT
TRBV5-1	NA	TRBJ1-1	TRBD1	CASSLGTGLHEAFF	TGCGCCAGCAGCTTGGGGACAGGGTTACACGAAGCTTTCTTT
TRBV27	NA	TRBJ2-5	NA	CASMKQGSETQYF	TGTGCCAGTATGAAACAGGGTTCTGAGACCCAGTACTTC
TRBV18	NA	TRBJ1-5	NA	CASSPEQTGQPQHF	TGTGCCAGCTCACCTGAACAAACGGGACAGCCCCAGCATTTT
TRBV29-1	NA	TRBJ1-1	NA	CSVEGVLVTEAFF	TGCAGCGTTGAAGGGGTTTTAGTTACTGAAGCTTTCTTT
TRBV7-3	once	TRBJ2-1	TRBD2	CASSLNLAVHNEQFF	TGTGCCAGCAGCTTGAACCTAGCGGTGCACAATGAGCAGTTCTTC
TRBV27	NA	TRBJ2-7	TRBD2	CASSLFSGRAYEQYF	TGTGCCAGCAGTTTATTTAGCGGGAGGGCCTACGAGCAGTACTTC
TRBV2	NA	TRBJ2-7	NA	CASSIARSGYEQYF	TGTGCCAGCAGCATTGCTAGATCGGGCTACGAGCAGTACTTC
TRBV4-2	NA	TRBJ1-4	NA	CASSQGETTNEKLFF	TGTGCCAGCAGCCAGGGGGAAACAACTAATGAAAAACTGTTTTTT
TRBV27	NA	TRBJ2-7	TRBD2	CASSSIGEGLAGVHEQYF	TGTGCCAGCAGTTCTATAGGGGAAGGACTAGCGGGAGTCCACGAGCAGTACTTC
TRBV9	NA	TRBJ2-1	TRBD2	CASSESGTISYNEQFF	TGTGCCAGCAGCGAATCCGGGACTATTTCCTACAATGAGCAGTTCTTC
TRBV6-1	NA	TRBJ2-1	TRBD1	CASSERTGLLDEQFF	TGTGCCAGCAGTGAAAGGACAGGGTTATTAGATGAGCAGTTCTTC
TRBV7-3	NA	TRBJ2-5	NA	CASSSSIQETQYF	TGTGCCAGCAGCTCCTCTATCCAAGAGACCCAGTACTTC
TRBV6-5	NA	TRBJ2-1	NA	CASSLVSTKNEQFF	TGTGCCAGCAGTTTGGTCAGTACGAAAAATGAGCAGTTCTTC